A single sample is the source of the 10 T cell receptor beta chains below, sequenced in a study of early T cells in non-severe SARS-CoV-2 infection. TCRdb processed the 5' RACE reads anew with MiXCR; each CDR3 protein has one entry. Of under 70,000 distinct CDR3 sequences in the sample, roughly 13% were seen once. Sequencing was done on a sample of whole blood. Every receptor here comes from an adult who was a healthcare worker with PCR-confirmed SARS-CoV-2 infection or an uninfected control (not recorded which).

This clonotype was counted only a few times. J is TRBJ2-1 and V is TRBV9; D not certain. The length of the CDR3 is 12 residues. Germline V CDR1 and CDR2: SGDLS, YYNGEE. Trimming pared 4 bases from V and 5 bases from J, leaving 7 bases between. The CDR3 loop is CASSPRDNEQFF. The CDR3 bases are TGTGCCAGCAGCCCCAGAGACAATGAGCAGTTCTTC.

This clonotype has at least ten counts. The chain is built from TRBV5-6 and TRBJ2-1; 7 nucleotides match TRBD1. Germline CDR1 is SGHDT and CDR2 is YYEEEE. CDR3 length equals 16 residues. The V and J ends lost 0 bases and 5 bases, in that order; junction bases with no gene match: 8. As DNA, the CDR3 is TGTGCCAGCAGCTTGGAGGGCAGGGGGTTCCACAATGAGCAGTTCTTC. This gives the protein CASSLEGRGFHNEQFF.

This clonotype was counted a few times. The J gene is TRBJ1-6, the V gene TRBV7-2; D remains ambiguous. The length of the CDR3 is 16 residues. Trimming stripped 5 bases from V and 6 bases from J, with 17 bases between. CDR1 is SGHTA and CDR2 is FQGNSA in the germline V gene. In DNA, the CDR3 is TGTGCCAGCAGCCGAGAGGGTGGGCAGCTTAATTCACCCCTCCACTTT. Translating gives CASSREGGQLNSPLHF.

In this sample, this clonotype turned up many times. The chain recombines TRBV10-3 with TRBJ2-7; D may be TRBD1 or TRBD2 (5 bases each). In germline, CDR1 is ENHRY, CDR2 SYGVKD. Trimming cost V 4 bases and J 7 bases, with 11 bases left between them. The length of the CDR3 is 12 residues. The CDR3 here is CAISGDLHEQYF. The CDR3 region has the DNA TGTGCCATCAGTGGGGACCTACATGAGCAGTACTTC.

This clonotype was counted ten times or more. This chain connects TRBV2 to TRBJ1-1, with no clear D. Germline V gene data show CDR1 as SNHLY and CDR2 as FYNNEI. The CDR3 contains 15 residues. The V end lost 0 bases, the J end lost 4 bases, and 12 bases lay between the germline ends. The CDR3: CASSEALGLGTEAFF. The CDR3 nucleotides read TGTGCCAGCAGTGAAGCGCTGGGGTTGGGCACTGAAGCTTTCTTT.

This clonotype was observed at least ten times. The chain links TRBV6-6 to TRBJ1-5, with D unresolved. The CDR3 spans 13 residues. With 8 bases removed from V and 0 bases from J, the gap between germline ends came to 8 bases. Germline V gene sequence: CDR1 MNHNY, CDR2 SVGAGI (reference sequence). The CDR3 sequence: CASEGNSNQPQHF. The CDR3 DNA reads as TGTGCCAGCGAGGGAAATAGCAATCAGCCCCAGCATTTT.

As regards this clonotype: One end of the junction does not line up with germline, which may come from a read error. The chain recombines TRBV7-9 with TRBJ1-3; D unresolved. Looked up from germline, CDR1 is SEHNR and CDR2 is FQNEAQ (reference sequence). The CDR3 is 14 amino acids. The CDR3 loop reads CASMVDASENTIYF. CDR3 DNA sequence: TGTGCCAGCATGGTCGATGCCTCTGAAAACACCATATATTTT.

This chain connects TRBV7-2 to TRBJ2-7; D unclear. With 5 bases removed from V and 0 bases from J, the gap between germline ends came to 11 bases. The CDR3 loop spans 14 amino acids. The germline CDR1 and CDR2 sequences are SGHTA and FQGNSA. CDR3 loop: CASSPILSSYEQYF. The DNA for the CDR3 is TGTGCCAGCAGCCCGATTCTAAGCTCCTACGAGCAGTACTTC.

The V and J genes are TRBV20-1 and TRBJ2-3, with unresolved D. The CDR3 contains 15 residues. CDR1 is DFQATT, CDR2 SNEGSKA, per germline (reference sequence). V was pared by 0 bases and J by 2 bases, with 12 bases between. The DNA for the CDR3 is TGCAGTGCTAGAGATCTGGGCTGGGTCACAGATACGCAGTATTTT. Its protein product is CSARDLGWVTDTQYF.

This clonotype was detected many times. The rearrangement joins TRBV6-1 to TRBJ2-7; unclear D gene. From germline, CDR1 is MNHNS and CDR2 SASEGT. The CDR3 has 12 amino acids. Between the trimmed V and J ends, which lost 3 bases and 4 bases, there was a span of 7 bases. The CDR3 loop reads CASSEGNYEQYF. The CDR3 DNA reads TGTGCCAGCAGTGAGGGTAATTACGAGCAGTACTTC.